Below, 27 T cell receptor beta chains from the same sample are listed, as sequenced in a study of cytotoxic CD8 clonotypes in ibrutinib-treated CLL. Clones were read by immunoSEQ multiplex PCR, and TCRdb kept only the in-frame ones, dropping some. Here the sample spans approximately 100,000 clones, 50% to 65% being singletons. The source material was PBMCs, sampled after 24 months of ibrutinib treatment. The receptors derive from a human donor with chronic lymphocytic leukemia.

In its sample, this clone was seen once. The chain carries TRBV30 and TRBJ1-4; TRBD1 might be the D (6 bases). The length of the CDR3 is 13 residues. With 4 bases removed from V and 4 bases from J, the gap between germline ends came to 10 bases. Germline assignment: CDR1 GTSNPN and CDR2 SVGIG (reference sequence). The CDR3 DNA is TGTGCCTGGAAGGGGGGGAATAATGAAAAACTGTTTTTT. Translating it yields CAWKGGNNEKLFF.

This chain's CDR3 is CASRAPGEGGYTF. Written as DNA, the CDR3 is TGTGCCAGCAGGGCCCCAGGAGAGGGGGGCTACACCTTC. The chain combines TRBV9 with TRBJ1-2; weak D call: TRBD1 (5 bases). This CDR3 contains 13 residues. Trimming took off 5 bases at V and 8 bases at J, with 16 bases between the two ends. Looked up from germline, CDR1 is SGDLS and CDR2 is YYNGEE.

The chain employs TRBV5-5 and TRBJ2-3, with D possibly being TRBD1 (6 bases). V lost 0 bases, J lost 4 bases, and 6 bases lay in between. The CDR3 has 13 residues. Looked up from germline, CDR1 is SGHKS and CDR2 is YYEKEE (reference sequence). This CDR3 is CASSLDRADTQYF. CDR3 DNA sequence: TGTGCCAGCAGCTTGGACAGGGCAGATACGCAGTATTTT.

The CDR3, as DNA: TGTGCCAGCAGTGAGAGCGGTAACGGAGATGAGCAGTTCTTC. Residues: CASSESGNGDEQFF. This rearrangement joins TRBV6-1 to TRBJ2-1, with D possibly TRBD2 on 5 matching bases. The germline V gene encodes CDR1 MNHNS and CDR2 SASEGT. V lost 3 bases and J lost 8, with 14 bases in between. The length of the CDR3 is 14 residues.

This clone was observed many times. The CDR3 DNA follows: TGTGCCAGCAGCTCTCGTACGACAGGGAGGAATGAAAAACTGTTTTTT. Amino acid sequence: CASSSRTTGRNEKLFF. The V and J genes are TRBV5-6 and TRBJ1-4, with 7 positions matching TRBD1. The V segment lost 3 bases and the J segment 5 bases; nucleotides outside the gene matches: 10. The CDR3 totals 16 residues. Germline V gene data show CDR1 as SGHDT and CDR2 as YYEEEE.

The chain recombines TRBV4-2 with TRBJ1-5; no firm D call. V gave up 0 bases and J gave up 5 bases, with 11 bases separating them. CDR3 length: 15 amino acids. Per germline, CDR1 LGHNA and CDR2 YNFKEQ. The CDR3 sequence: CASSQEYQQDQPQHF. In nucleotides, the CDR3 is TGTGCCAGCAGCCAAGAATACCAGCAGGATCAGCCCCAGCATTTT.

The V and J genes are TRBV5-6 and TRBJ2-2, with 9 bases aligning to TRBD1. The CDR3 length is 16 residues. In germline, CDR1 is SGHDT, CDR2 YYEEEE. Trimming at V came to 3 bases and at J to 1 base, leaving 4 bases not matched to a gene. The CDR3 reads CASSWTGVKNTGELFF. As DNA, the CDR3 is TGTGCCAGCAGCTGGACAGGGGTAAAGAACACCGGGGAGCTGTTTTTT.

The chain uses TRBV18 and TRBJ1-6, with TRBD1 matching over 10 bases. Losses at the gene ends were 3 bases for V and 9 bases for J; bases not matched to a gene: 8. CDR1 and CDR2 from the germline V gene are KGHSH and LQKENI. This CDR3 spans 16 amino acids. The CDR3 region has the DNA TGTGCCAGCTCACCCACCGAAGGACAGGGGGGTTCACCCCTCCACTTT. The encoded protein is CASSPTEGQGGSPLHF.

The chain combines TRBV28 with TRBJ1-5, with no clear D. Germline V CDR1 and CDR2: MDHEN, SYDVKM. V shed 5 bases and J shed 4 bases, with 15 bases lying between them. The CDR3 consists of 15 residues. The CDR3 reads CASSITQSWNQPQHF. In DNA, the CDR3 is TGTGCCAGCAGTATAACACAGAGCTGGAATCAGCCCCAGCATTTT.

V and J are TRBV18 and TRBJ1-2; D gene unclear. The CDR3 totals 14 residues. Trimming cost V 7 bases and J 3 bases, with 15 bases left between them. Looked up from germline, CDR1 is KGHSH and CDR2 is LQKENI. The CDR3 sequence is CASLLAGVDYGYTF. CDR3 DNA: TGTGCCAGCTTACTAGCCGGGGTTGACTATGGCTACACCTTC.

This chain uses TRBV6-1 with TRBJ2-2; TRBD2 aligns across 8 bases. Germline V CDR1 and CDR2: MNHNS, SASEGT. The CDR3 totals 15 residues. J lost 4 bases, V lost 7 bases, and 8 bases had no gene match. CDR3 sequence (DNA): TGTGCCAGCATTGACGGGGGGGCCAGCACCGGGGAGCTGTTTTTT. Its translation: CASIDGGASTGELFF.

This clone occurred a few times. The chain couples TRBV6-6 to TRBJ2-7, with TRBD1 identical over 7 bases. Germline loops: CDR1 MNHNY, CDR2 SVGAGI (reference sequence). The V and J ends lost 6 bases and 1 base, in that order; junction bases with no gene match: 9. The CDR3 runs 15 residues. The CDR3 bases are TGTGCCAGCAGGCGAGACAGGGAAATTTCCTACGAGCAGTACTTC. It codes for CASRRDREISYEQYF.

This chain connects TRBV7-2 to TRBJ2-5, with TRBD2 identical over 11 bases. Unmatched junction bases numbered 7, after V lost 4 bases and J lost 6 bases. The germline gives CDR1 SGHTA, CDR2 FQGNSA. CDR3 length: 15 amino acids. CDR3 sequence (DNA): TGTGCCAGCAGCTCACTAGCGGGGGAACGAAAGACCCAGTACTTC. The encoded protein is CASSSLAGERKTQYF.

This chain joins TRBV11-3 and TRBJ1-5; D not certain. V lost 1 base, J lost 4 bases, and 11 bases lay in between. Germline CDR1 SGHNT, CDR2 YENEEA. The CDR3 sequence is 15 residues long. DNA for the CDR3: TGTGCCAGCAGCTTAGTTGTACAGAGTAATCAGCCCCAGCATTTT. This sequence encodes CASSLVVQSNQPQHF.

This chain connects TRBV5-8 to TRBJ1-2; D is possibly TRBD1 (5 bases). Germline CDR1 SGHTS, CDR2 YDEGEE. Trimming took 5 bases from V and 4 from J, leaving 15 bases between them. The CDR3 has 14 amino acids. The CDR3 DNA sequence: TGTGCCAGCAGTTCCGTAGGGGTCGGCTATGGCTACACCTTC. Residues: CASSSVGVGYGYTF.

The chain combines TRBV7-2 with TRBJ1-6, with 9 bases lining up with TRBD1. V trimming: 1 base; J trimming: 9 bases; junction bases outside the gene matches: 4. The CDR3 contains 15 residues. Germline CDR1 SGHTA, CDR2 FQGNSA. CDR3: CASSLGTGAGSPLHF. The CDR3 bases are TGTGCCAGCAGCTTAGGGACAGGGGCGGGTTCACCCCTCCACTTT.

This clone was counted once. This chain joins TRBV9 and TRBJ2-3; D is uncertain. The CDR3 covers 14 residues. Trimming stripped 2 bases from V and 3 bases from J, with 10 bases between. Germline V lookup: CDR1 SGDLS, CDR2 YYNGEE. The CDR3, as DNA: TGTGCCAGCAGCGTGGCGGAAGGAACAGATACGCAGTATTTT. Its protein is CASSVAEGTDTQYF.

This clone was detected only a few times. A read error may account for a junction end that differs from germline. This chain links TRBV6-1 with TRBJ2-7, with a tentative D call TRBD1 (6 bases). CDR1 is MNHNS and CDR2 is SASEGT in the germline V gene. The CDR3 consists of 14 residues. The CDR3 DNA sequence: TGTGCCAGCAGTGAAGCCCTTACATTGGGACACGGGCTCTTC. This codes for CASSEALTLGHGLF.

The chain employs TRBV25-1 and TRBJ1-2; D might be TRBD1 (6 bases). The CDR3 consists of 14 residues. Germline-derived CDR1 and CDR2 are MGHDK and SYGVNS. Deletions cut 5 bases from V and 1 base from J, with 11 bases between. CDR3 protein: CASSPTGFNYGYTF. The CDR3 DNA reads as TGTGCCAGCAGTCCTACAGGGTTTAACTATGGCTACACCTTC.

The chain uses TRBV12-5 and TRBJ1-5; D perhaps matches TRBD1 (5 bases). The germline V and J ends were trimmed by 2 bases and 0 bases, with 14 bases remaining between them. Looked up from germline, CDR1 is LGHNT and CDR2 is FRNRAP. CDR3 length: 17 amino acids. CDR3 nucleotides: TGTGCTAGTGGTTTGAATCTTGGGGACTATAGCAATCAGCCCCAGCATTTT. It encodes CASGLNLGDYSNQPQHF.

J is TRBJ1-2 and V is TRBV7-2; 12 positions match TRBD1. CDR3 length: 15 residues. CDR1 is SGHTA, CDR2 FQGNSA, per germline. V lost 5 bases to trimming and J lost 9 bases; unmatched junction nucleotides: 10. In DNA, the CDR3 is TGTGCCAGCAGCGCCGCCGGGACAGGGGGCATCCGCTACACCTTC. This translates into CASSAAGTGGIRYTF.

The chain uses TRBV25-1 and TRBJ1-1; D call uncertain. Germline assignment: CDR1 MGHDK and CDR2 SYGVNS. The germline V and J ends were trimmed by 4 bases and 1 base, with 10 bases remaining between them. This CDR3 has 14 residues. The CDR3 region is CASSVTQKNTEAFF. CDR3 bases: TGTGCCAGCAGTGTCACACAGAAGAACACTGAAGCTTTCTTT.

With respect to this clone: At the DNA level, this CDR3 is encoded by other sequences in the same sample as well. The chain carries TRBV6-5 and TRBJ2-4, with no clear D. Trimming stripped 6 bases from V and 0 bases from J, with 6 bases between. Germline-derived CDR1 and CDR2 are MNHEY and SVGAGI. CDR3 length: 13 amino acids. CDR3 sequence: CASSPGAKNIQYF. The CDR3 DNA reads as TGTGCCAGCAGCCCAGGAGCCAAAAACATTCAGTACTTC.

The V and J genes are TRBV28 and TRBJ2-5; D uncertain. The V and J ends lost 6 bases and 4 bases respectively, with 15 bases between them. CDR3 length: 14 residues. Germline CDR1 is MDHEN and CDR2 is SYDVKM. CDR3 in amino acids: CASRPGPRRETQYF. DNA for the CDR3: TGTGCCAGCAGGCCAGGACCACGGAGAGAGACCCAGTACTTC.

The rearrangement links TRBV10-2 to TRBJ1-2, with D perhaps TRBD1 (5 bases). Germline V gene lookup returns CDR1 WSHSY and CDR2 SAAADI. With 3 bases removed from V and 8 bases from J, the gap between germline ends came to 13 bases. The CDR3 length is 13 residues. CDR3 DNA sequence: TGCGCCAGCAGTGATGCGGGACCGGCGGGCTACACCTTC. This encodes CASSDAGPAGYTF.

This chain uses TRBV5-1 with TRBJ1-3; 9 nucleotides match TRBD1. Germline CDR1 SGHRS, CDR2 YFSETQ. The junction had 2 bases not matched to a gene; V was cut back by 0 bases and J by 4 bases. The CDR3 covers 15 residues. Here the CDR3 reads CASSLGTGEGNTIYF. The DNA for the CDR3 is TGCGCCAGCAGCTTGGGGACAGGGGAAGGAAACACCATATATTTT.

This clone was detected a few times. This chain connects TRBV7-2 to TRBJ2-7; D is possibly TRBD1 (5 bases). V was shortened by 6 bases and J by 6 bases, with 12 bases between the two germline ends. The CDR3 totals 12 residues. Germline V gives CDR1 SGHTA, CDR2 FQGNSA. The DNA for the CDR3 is TGTGCCAGCAGTCCCAGGGTCGGCGAGCAGTACTTC. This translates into CASSPRVGEQYF.